The 2 T cell receptor beta chains below were found in one sample sequenced in a study of blood T cells in healthy people across ages. Using a J-beta primer mix together with a sample-barcoded 5' primer, a second PCR was run for roughly 7 to 11 cycles. From the 5' RACE reads, TCRdb called clonotypes with MiXCR, one entry per CDR3 protein. Of 700,000 to 900,000 distinct CDR3 sequences in the sample, under 30% were seen once. These data were also filed under a second study, of T cells of mothers and their children.

Sample: blood. The receptors come from a boy aged 5-17 years in good health.

There are a few counts of this clonotype. The rearrangement links TRBV2 to TRBJ1-4; tentatively, D is TRBD1 (6 bases). Per the germline V gene, CDR1 is SNHLY and CDR2 is FYNNEI. This CDR3 has 14 amino acids. Deletions cut 7 bases from V and 8 bases from J, with 17 bases between. In DNA form, the CDR3 reads TGTGCCAGCACCTTACAGGGCAGCGAGGAAAAACTGTTTTTT. Protein product: CASTLQGSEEKLFF.

The CDR3 sequence: CASSPLKGFGEKLFF. The CDR3 nucleotides read TGCGCCAGCAGCCCGCTCAAGGGGTTTGGGGAAAAACTGTTTTTT. The genes are TRBV5-1 and TRBJ1-4; D is perhaps TRBD1 (5 bases). Germline loops: CDR1 SGHRS, CDR2 YFSETQ. The V end lost 4 bases, the J end lost 8 bases, and 18 bases lay between the germline ends. The CDR3 runs 15 residues.